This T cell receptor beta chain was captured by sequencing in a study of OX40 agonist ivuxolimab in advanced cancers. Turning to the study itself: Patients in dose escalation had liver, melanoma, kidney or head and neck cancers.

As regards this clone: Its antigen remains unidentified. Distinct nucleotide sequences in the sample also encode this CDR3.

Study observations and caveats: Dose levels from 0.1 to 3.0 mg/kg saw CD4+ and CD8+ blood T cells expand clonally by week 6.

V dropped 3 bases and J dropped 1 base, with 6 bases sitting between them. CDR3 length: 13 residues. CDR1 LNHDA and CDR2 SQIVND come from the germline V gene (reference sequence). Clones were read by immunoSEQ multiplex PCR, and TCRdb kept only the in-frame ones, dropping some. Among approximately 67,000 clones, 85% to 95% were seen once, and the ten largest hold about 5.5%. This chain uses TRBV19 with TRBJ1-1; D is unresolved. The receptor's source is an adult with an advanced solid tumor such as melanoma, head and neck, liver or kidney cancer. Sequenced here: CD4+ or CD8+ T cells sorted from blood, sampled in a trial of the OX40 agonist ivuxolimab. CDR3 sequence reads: CASSIWENTEAFF. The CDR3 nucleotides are TGTGCCAGTAGTATTTGGGAGAACACTGAAGCTTTCTTT. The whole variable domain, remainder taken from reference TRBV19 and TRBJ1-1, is DGGITQSPKYLFRKEGQNVTLSCEQNLNHDAMYWYRQDPGQGLRLIYYSQIVNDFQKGDIAEGYSVSREKKESFPLTVTSAQKNPTAFYLCASSIWENTEAFFGQGTRLTVV.